Presented here are 20 T cell receptor beta chains from one specimen sequenced in a study of cytomegalovirus exposure and HLA in healthy donors. This PCR relied on a set of 60 Vbeta primers and 13 Jbeta primers. Measured with immunoSEQ multiplex PCR; TCRdb has only the in-frame clones, and not every one. The sample gives around 65,000 clones, approximately 81% of which show up once; 7.4% is in the top ten. Sequencing input: PBMCs. The source is a woman in her thirties in good health and CMV-seropositive.

The chain recombines TRBV5-4 with TRBJ2-3; no firm D call. Trimming shortened V by 0 bases and J by 1 base, and 9 bases separated the two germline ends. Germline CDR1 is SGHNT and CDR2 is YYREEE (reference sequence). The CDR3 spans 15 residues. Here the CDR3 DNA reads TGTGCCAGCAGCTTGGGCAGGCCAGGCACAGATACGCAGTATTTT. This sequence encodes CASSLGRPGTDTQYF.

As regards this clone: One end of the junction varies from germline; a read error may be responsible. The sample contains more than one DNA sequence encoding this CDR3. This chain joins TRBV6-1 and TRBJ2-7; 12 bases map to TRBD2. Germline CDR1 and CDR2: MNHNS and SASEGT. This CDR3 is built from 17 residues. CDR3: CASSEANRGLAGYEQYF. CDR3 DNA sequence: TGTGCCAGCAGTGAAGCGAACCGGGGACTAGCGGGCTACGAGCAGTACTTT.

This rearrangement joins TRBV5-1 to TRBJ2-2, with 7 bases that match TRBD2. Unmatched junction bases numbered 8, after V lost 3 bases and J lost 0 bases. Germline CDR1 and CDR2: SGHRS and YFSETQ. The CDR3 runs to 17 residues. CDR3 in DNA: TGCGCCAGCAGCTCGGGCCCGGGACTACCGAACACCGGGGAGCTGTTTTTT. Translating it yields CASSSGPGLPNTGELFF.

The chain joins TRBV11-2 to TRBJ2-4, with 10 bases lining up with TRBD1. The ends lost 3 bases at V and 7 bases at J; junction bases unmatched: 3. CDR1 and CDR2 (germline): SGHAT, FQNNGV. This CDR3 is built from 14 residues. The CDR3 DNA reads TGTGCCAGCAGCTTGAGGGACAGGGGTAACATTCAGTACTTC. Its protein is CASSLRDRGNIQYF.

This sequence joins TRBV29-1 and TRBJ1-1, with D unclear. Germline CDR1 SQVTM, CDR2 ANQGSEA. V lost 6 bases and J 1 base, leaving 18 bases between the germline ends. The CDR3 spans 15 residues. CDR3 region: CSVEGVEMGNTEAFF. The DNA of the CDR3 is TGCAGCGTGGAGGGTGTTGAAATGGGGAACACTGAAGCTTTCTTT.

The V and J genes are TRBV30 and TRBJ1-5, with D maybe TRBD1 (6 bases). The V gene's germline CDR1 is GTSNPN and CDR2 SVGIG (reference sequence). This CDR3 contains 15 residues. V was trimmed by 3 bases and J by 2 bases, leaving 14 bases between them. CDR3 amino acids: CAWREGGARNQPQHF. In DNA form, the CDR3 reads TGTGCCTGGAGGGAGGGGGGGGCACGCAATCAGCCCCAGCATTTT.

The V and J genes are TRBV25-1 and TRBJ2-5; 8 bases agree with TRBD1. CDR1 and CDR2 from the germline V gene are MGHDK and SYGVNS. Losses at the gene ends were 1 base for V and 3 bases for J; bases not matched to a gene: 7. The CDR3 contains 16 residues. The CDR3 nucleotides read TGTGCCAGCAGTGAATTCATAGGACAGGGAAAAGAGACCCAGTACTTC. Translating gives CASSEFIGQGKETQYF.

The chain combines TRBV5-4 with TRBJ1-1; the match to TRBD1 covers 9 bases. The trim removed 2 bases at V and 11 bases at J, leaving 7 bases unmatched. There are 13 residues in the CDR3. Germline lookup yields CDR1 SGHNT and CDR2 YYREEE (reference sequence). CDR3 residues: CASSLQGARGAFF. Here the CDR3 DNA reads TGTGCCAGCAGCTTACAGGGGGCGCGAGGGGCTTTCTTT.

The rearrangement uses TRBV14 and TRBJ2-2; 14 nucleotides agree with TRBD2. The CDR3 length is 16 residues. The J segment lost 7 bases and the V segment lost 4 bases, leaving 5 bases of the junction unmatched. Germline V gene data show CDR1 as SGHDN and CDR2 as FVKESK. The CDR3 reads CASSLGTSGSIGELFF. CDR3 sequence (DNA): TGTGCCAGCAGCCTCGGGACTAGCGGGAGTATCGGGGAGCTGTTTTTT.

This chain connects TRBV7-9 to TRBJ2-1; 7 nucleotides agree with TRBD2. The V and J ends lost 3 bases and 6 bases, in that order; junction bases with no gene match: 8. The CDR3 runs 15 residues. Looked up from germline, CDR1 is SEHNR and CDR2 is FQNEAQ (reference sequence). CDR3 loop: CASSFMAGEVNEQFF. CDR3 in DNA: TGTGCCAGCAGCTTTATGGCGGGAGAAGTCAATGAGCAGTTCTTC.

There are a few counts of this clone. The chain employs TRBV5-1 and TRBJ2-2; 11 nucleotides align to TRBD1. The CDR3 extends over 14 amino acids. Germline lookup yields CDR1 SGHRS and CDR2 YFSETQ. V lost 8 bases, J lost 4 bases, and 4 bases stayed unmatched. The CDR3 sequence is CASGGTGGTGELFF. The DNA of the CDR3 is TGCGCCAGTGGAGGGACAGGGGGCACCGGGGAGCTGTTTTTT.

The rearrangement uses TRBV27 and TRBJ2-4, with unresolved D. The CDR3 covers 12 residues. Germline CDR1 is MNHEY and CDR2 is SMNVEV (reference sequence). V shed 6 bases and J shed 6 bases, with 9 bases lying between them. The CDR3 nucleotides are TGTGCCAGCAGACCGCCGGGAAACATTCAGTACTTC. As protein: CASRPPGNIQYF.

This clone occurred a few times. The chain couples TRBV6-1 to TRBJ2-7; perhaps TRBD2 as D (5 bases). Germline V gene sequence: CDR1 MNHNS, CDR2 SASEGT. The CDR3 is made up of 15 amino acids. V was shortened by 2 bases and J by 0 bases, with 11 bases between the two germline ends. The DNA of the CDR3 is TGTGCCAGCAGTGAAAGGCTAGCAAGCTCCTACGAGCAGTACTTC. Protein sequence: CASSERLASSYEQYF.

The rearrangement joins TRBV7-8 to TRBJ2-2, with 8 bases that match TRBD1. Germline loops: CDR1 SGHVS, CDR2 FQNEAQ. Losses at the gene ends were 5 bases for V and 0 bases for J; bases not matched to a gene: 2. The CDR3 is 15 residues long. CDR3 sequence: CASSTGQANTGELFF. Written as DNA, the CDR3 is TGTGCCAGCAGCACGGGACAGGCGAACACCGGGGAGCTGTTTTTT.

Note on this clone: This CDR3 is also generated by other DNA sequences in the sample. The rearrangement links TRBV9 to TRBJ2-7, with 11 bases matching TRBD2. The CDR3 runs to 15 residues. Germline V gene data show CDR1 as SGDLS and CDR2 as YYNGEE. Trimming removed 3 bases from V and 1 base from J; junction bases left unmatched: 3. The CDR3 spells CASSEGTSGSYEQYF. The CDR3 bases are TGTGCCAGCAGCGAGGGGACTAGCGGATCCTACGAGCAGTACTTC.

The chain carries TRBV11-2 and TRBJ2-7; 8 bases align to TRBD1. The V and J ends lost 5 bases and 0 bases, in that order; junction bases with no gene match: 15. The CDR3 contains 18 residues. Germline lookup yields CDR1 SGHAT and CDR2 FQNNGV. The CDR3 loop reads CASSPRGQGVSVSYEQYF. The CDR3 nucleotides read TGTGCCAGCAGCCCGCGAGGACAGGGTGTATCCGTCTCCTACGAGCAGTACTTC.

In nucleotides, the CDR3 is TGTGCCAGCAGCTTGGCCAAGGGGGCGTCTAGCAATCAGCCCCAGCATTTT. It is translated as CASSLAKGASSNQPQHF. V gene TRBV5-6 combines with J gene TRBJ1-5; 7 nucleotides agree with TRBD1. In germline, CDR1 is SGHDT, CDR2 YYEEEE. V lost 0 bases and J lost 0; bases outside the gene matches: 6. The CDR3 has 17 amino acids.

The chain uses TRBV4-2 and TRBJ2-2; 12 bases are a match to TRBD2. J gave up 2 bases and V 0 bases, and 7 bases lay outside the gene matches. The CDR3 extends over 19 amino acids. Germline-derived CDR1 and CDR2 are LGHNA and YNFKEQ. CDR3 sequence: CASSQETSGRILNTGELFF. The CDR3 DNA sequence: TGTGCCAGCAGCCAAGAAACTAGCGGGAGGATCCTAAACACCGGGGAGCTGTTTTTT.

This clone was detected once. J is TRBJ2-2 and V is TRBV6-5; TRBD1 agrees at 7 bases. The CDR3 covers 16 residues. J was trimmed by 6 bases and V by 2 bases; bases with no gene match: 9. The germline V gene encodes CDR1 MNHEY and CDR2 SVGAGI. The CDR3 nucleotides read TGTGCCAGCAGTTACCGGCCGACAGGGCGGGCCGGGGAGCTGTTTTTT. Protein: CASSYRPTGRAGELFF.

V gene TRBV19 combines with J gene TRBJ2-1; D not certain. Trimming removed 3 bases from V and 9 bases from J, with 9 bases in between. CDR3 size: 12 residues. CDR1 is LNHDA and CDR2 is SQIVND in the germline V gene (reference sequence). As DNA, the CDR3 is TGTGCCAGTAGTATTACAGTCCGTGAGCAGTTCTTC. This encodes CASSITVREQFF.